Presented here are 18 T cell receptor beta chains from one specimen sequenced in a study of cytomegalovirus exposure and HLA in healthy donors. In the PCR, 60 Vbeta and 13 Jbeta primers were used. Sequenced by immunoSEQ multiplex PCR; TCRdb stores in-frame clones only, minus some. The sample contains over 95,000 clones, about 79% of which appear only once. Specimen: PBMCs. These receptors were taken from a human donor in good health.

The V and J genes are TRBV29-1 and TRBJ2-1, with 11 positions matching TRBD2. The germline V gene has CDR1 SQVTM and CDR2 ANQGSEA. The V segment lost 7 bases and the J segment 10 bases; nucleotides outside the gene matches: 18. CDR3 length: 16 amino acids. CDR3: CSAQLLAGGANGEQFF. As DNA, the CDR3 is TGCAGCGCCCAGCTTCTAGCGGGAGGCGCAAATGGAGAGCAGTTCTTC.

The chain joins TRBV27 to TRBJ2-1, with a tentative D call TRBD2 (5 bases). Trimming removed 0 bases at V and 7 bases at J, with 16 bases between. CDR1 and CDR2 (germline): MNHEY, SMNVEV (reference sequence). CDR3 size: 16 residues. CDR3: CASSLSNDQRRNEQFF. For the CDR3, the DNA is TGTGCCAGCAGTTTATCAAATGACCAGCGGCGAAATGAGCAGTTCTTC.

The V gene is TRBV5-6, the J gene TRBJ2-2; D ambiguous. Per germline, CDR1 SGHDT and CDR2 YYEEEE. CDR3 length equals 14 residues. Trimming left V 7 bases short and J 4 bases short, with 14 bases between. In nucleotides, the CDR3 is TGTGCCAGCGCCGACATTCAAGGCACCGGGGAGCTGTTTTTT. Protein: CASADIQGTGELFF.

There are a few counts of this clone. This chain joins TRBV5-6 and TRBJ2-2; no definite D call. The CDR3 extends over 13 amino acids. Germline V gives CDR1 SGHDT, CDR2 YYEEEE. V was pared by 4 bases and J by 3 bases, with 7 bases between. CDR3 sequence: CASSALDTGELFF. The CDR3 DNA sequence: TGTGCCAGCAGCGCGTTGGACACCGGGGAGCTGTTTTTT.

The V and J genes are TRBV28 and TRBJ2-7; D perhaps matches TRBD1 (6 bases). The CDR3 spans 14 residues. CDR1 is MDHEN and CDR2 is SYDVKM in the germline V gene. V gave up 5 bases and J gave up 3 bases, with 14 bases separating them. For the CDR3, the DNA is TGTGCCAGCAGTCTGACAGGACCGGACTACGAGCAGTACTTC. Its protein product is CASSLTGPDYEQYF.

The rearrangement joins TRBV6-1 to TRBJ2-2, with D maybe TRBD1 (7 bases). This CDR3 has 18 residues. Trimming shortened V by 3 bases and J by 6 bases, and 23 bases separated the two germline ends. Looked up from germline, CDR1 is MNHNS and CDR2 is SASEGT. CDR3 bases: TGTGCCAGCAGTGACCACGCGACAGGGACTCCTGGGGCCGGGGAGCTGTTTTTT. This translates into CASSDHATGTPGAGELFF.

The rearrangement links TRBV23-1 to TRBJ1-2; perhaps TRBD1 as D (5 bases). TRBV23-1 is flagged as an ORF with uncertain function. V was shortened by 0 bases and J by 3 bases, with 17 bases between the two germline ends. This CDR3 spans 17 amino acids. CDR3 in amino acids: CASSQSKGRGDYYGYTF. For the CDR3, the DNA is TGCGCCAGCAGTCAATCCAAGGGACGGGGGGACTACTATGGCTACACCTTC.

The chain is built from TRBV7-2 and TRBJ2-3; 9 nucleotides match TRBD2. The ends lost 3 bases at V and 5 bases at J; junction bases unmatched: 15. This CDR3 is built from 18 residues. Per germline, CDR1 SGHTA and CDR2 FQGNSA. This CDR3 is CASSLGSVAGGRGDTQYF. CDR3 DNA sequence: TGTGCCAGCAGCTTGGGGAGTGTGGCGGGGGGGCGGGGAGATACGCAGTATTTT.

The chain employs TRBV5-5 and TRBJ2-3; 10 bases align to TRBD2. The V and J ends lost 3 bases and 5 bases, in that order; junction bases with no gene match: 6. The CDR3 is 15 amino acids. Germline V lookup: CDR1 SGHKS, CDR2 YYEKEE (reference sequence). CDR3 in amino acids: CASSSLAGGLDTQYF. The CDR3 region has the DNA TGTGCCAGCAGCTCGTTAGCGGGGGGTTTAGATACGCAGTATTTT.

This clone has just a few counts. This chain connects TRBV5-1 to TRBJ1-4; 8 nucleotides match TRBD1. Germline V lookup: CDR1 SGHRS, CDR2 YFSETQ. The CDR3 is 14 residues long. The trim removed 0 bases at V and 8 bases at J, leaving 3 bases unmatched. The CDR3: CASSLGQGKEKLFF. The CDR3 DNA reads TGCGCCAGCAGCTTGGGACAGGGGAAGGAAAAACTGTTTTTT.

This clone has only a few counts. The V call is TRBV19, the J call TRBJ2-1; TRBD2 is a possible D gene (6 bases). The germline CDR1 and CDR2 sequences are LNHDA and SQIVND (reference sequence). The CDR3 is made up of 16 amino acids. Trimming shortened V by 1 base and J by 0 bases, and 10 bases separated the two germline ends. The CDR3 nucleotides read TGTGCCAGTAGTATAGGAACTAGCTTCTCCTACAATGAGCAGTTCTTC. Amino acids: CASSIGTSFSYNEQFF.

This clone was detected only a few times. In DNA, the CDR3 is TGTGCCTGGAGTGTACGAGGAAGCACCGGGGAGCTGTTTTTT. Protein product: CAWSVRGSTGELFF. The chain is built from TRBV30 and TRBJ2-2, with unresolved D. V lost 0 bases to trimming and J lost 4 bases, with 9 bases between them. Germline V lookup: CDR1 GTSNPN, CDR2 SVGIG (reference sequence). This CDR3 contains 14 residues.

DNA of the CDR3: TGTGCTAGTGGTAGACAGGGCACTGAAGCTTTCTTT. It translates to CASGRQGTEAFF. The chain links TRBV12-5 to TRBJ1-1; 7 bases are shared with TRBD1. CDR1 is LGHNT, CDR2 FRNRAP, per germline. V was clipped by 5 bases and J by 4 bases; unmatched bases: 1. The CDR3 has 12 amino acids.

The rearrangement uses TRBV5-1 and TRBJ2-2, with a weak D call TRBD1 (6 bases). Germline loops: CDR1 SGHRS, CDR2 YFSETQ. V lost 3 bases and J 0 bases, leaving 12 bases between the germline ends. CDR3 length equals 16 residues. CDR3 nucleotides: TGCGCCAGCAGCTGGGGGCAGCTCGCGAACACCGGGGAGCTGTTTTTT. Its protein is CASSWGQLANTGELFF.

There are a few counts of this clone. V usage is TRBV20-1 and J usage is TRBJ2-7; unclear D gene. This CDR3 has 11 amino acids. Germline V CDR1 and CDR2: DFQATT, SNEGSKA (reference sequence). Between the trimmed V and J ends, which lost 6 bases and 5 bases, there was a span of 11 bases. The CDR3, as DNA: TGCAGTGCAAGCCCCCTTAACGAGCAGTACTTC. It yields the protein CSASPLNEQYF.

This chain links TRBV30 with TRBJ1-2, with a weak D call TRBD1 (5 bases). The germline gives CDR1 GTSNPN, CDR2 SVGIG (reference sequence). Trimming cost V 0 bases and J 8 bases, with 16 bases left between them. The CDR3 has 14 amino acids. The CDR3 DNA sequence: TGTGCCTGGAGTGTCAGTTCCTGGAGGGGAGGCTACACCTTC. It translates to CAWSVSSWRGGYTF.

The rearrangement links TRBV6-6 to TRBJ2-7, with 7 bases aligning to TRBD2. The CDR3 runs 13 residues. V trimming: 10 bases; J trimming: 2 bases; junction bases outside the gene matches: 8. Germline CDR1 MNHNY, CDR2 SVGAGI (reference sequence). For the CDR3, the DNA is TGTGCCATCCAGCCCGGGGGGACCTACGAGCAGTACTTC. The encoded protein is CAIQPGGTYEQYF.

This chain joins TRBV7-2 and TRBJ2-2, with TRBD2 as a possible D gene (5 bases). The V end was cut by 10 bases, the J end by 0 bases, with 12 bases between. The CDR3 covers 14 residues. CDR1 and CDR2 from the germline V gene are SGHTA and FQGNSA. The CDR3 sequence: CATEGASNTGELFF. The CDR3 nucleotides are TGTGCCACCGAGGGAGCCTCGAACACCGGGGAGCTGTTTTTT.